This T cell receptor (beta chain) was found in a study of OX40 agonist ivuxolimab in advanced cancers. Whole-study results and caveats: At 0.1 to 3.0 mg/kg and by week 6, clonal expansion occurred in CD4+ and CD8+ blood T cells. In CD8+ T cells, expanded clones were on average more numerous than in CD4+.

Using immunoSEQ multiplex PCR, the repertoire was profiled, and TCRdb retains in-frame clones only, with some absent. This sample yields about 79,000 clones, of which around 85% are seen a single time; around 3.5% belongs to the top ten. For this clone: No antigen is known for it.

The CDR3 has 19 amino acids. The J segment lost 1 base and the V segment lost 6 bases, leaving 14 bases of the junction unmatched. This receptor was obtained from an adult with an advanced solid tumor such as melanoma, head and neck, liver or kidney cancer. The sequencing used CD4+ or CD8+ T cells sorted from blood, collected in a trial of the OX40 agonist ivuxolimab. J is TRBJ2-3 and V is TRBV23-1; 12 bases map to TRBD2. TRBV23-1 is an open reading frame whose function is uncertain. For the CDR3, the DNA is TGCGCCAGCAGCCAGAGCATGACTAGCGGGAGTCCGGGCACAGATACGCAGTATTTT. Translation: CASSQSMTSGSPGTDTQYF.